The table lists the clone carrying this T cell receptor (beta chain) with a few counts. Its antigen is undetermined. Per germline, CDR1 DFQATT and CDR2 SNEGSKA (reference sequence). The V and J ends lost 5 bases and 8 bases, in that order; junction bases with no gene match: 6. This CDR3 comprises 13 residues. The sample comes from a study of vaccination and CD4 T cells after COVID-19. Study-wide background: Sampling that followed vaccination took place a median 72 days after dose two, within a range of 14 to 241.

Treatment here: approximately nine-day PBMC culture with coronavirus spike peptide pools or control peptides (ViraFEST assay). ViraFEST enlarged antigen-specific T cell populations with peptide pools and afterwards sequenced TCRs. Sequence data for DNA of cultured CD4+ T cells were generated by the Oncomine TCR Beta short-read assay. TCRdb re-analysed the PCR reads in MiXCR, keeping a single row per CDR3 protein. The profile covers about 21,000 distinct CDR3 sequences, with around 62% appearing a single time and 23% taken by the ten largest. This receptor was taken from a human donor who received a COVID-19 vaccine. This specimen was CD4+ T cells from blood, cultured in vitro, taken before SARS-CoV-2 vaccination. V usage is TRBV20-1 and J usage is TRBJ1-6, with TRBD1 matching 7 bases. Here the CDR3 DNA reads TGCAGTGCTGAGGGGACAGATCATTCACCCCTCCACTTT. It codes for CSAEGTDHSPLHF.